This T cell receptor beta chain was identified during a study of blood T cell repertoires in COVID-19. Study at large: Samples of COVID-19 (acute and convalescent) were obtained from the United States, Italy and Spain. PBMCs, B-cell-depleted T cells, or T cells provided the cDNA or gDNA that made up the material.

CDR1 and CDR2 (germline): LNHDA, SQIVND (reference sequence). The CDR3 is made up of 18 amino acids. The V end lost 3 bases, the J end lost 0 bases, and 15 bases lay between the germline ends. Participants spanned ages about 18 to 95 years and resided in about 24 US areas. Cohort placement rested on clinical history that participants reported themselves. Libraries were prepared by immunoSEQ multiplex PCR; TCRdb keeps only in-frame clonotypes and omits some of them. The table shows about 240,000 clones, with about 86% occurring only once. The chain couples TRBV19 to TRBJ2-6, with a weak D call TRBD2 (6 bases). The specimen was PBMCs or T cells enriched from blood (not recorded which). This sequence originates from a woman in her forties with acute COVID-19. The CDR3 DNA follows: TGTGCCAGTAGTATGGTGAGGGAGGCCGCCTCTGGGGCCAACGTCCTGACTTTC. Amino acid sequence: CASSMVREAASGANVLTF.